This T cell receptor beta chain was identified during a study of cytomegalovirus exposure and HLA in healthy donors. The PCR had 60 Vbeta and 13 Jbeta primers. Assay used: immunoSEQ multiplex PCR; TCRdb lists only in-frame clones, some missing. In the table there are 90,000 to 100,000 clones, around four fifths of which are singletons. Germline lookup yields CDR1 SEHNR and CDR2 FQNEAQ (reference sequence). V trimming: 1 base; J trimming: 3 bases; junction bases outside the gene matches: 2. CDR3 length: 15 residues. Donors counted as nominally healthy when sampled, yet unrecorded immune exposures were likely.

The sequenced sample consisted of PBMCs. The TCR originated in a man in his forties in good health and CMV-seropositive. This chain connects TRBV7-9 to TRBJ2-5; 10 nucleotides match TRBD2. The CDR3 nucleotides read TGTGCCAGCAGCTTAGGGCTAGCGGGGGAAGAGACCCAGTACTTC. As protein: CASSLGLAGEETQYF.